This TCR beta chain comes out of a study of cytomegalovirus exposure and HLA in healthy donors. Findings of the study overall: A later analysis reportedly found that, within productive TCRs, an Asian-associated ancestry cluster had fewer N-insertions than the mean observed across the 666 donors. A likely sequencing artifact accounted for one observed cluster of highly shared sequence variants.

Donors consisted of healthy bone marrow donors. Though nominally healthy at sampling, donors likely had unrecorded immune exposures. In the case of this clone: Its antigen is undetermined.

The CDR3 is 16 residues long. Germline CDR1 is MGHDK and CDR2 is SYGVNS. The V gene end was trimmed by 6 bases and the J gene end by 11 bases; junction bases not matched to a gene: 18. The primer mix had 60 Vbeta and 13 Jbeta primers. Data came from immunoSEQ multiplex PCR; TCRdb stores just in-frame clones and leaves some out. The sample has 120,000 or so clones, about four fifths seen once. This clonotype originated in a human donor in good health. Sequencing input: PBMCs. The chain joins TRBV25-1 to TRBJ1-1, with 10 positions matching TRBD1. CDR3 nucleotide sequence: TGTGCCAGCAGACCCCCCGGGACAGGGGCACATGGTAGGGCTTTCTTT. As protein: CASRPPGTGAHGRAFF. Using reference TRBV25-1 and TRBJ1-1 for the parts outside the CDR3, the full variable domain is EADIYQTPRYLVIGTGKKITLECSQTMGHDKMYWYQQDPGMELHLIHYSYGVNSTEKGDLSSESTVSRIRTEHFPLTLESARPSHTSQYLCASRPPGTGAHGRAFFGQGTRLTVV.